This T cell receptor beta chain derives from a study of T cell responses to AZD1222 COVID-19 vaccine. Libraries were prepared by immunoSEQ multiplex PCR; TCRdb keeps only in-frame clonotypes and omits some of them. The sample includes 120,000 or so clones, 88% of them seen just once. Unmatched junction bases numbered 13, after V lost 5 bases and J lost 12 bases. CDR3 length: 14 residues. Germline V gives CDR1 LGHDT, CDR2 YNNKEL (reference sequence). The source was peripheral blood, collected on day 0 of MenACWY control vaccination. J is TRBJ2-7 and V is TRBV3-1 (or the pseudogene TRBV3-2); 10 nucleotides agree with TRBD1. The clonotype comes from an adult in good health. The CDR3 is CASSVGQGMAPAYF. In DNA, the CDR3 is TGTGCCAGCAGCGTGGGACAGGGGATGGCCCCAGCGTACTTC.